A single sample is the source of the 24 T cell receptor beta chains below, sequenced in a study of beta chain features in type 1 diabetes. For these TCRs, the target antigens are not known. Study-wide points: Shortening that was moderate but significant affected the TCRB CDR3s of Type 1 diabetes patients in all four CD4+ subsets.

The authors reverse transcribed all of the isolated RNA, so sequencing captured expressed TCRB transcripts. Profiled with immunoSEQ multiplex PCR; TCRdb holds only in-frame clones, not every one. The sample lists under 150,000 clones, around 16% seen once, with 2% to 3% in the top ten. Sequenced sample: central memory CD4+ T cells from blood. Receptor source: a man in his late teens or twenties with type 1 diabetes.

V gene TRBV29-1 combines with J gene TRBJ2-1; 10 positions agree with TRBD2. The CDR3 totals 16 residues. The V segment lost 4 bases and the J segment 2 bases; nucleotides outside the gene matches: 8. The germline V gene encodes CDR1 SQVTM and CDR2 ANQGSEA. CDR3 amino acids: CSVGGLAGDPYNEQFF. The CDR3 DNA reads as TGCAGCGTTGGGGGGCTAGCGGGAGACCCCTACAATGAGCAGTTCTTC.

This rearrangement joins TRBV11-2 to TRBJ2-5; TRBD2 is a possible D gene (5 bases). The germline V and J ends were trimmed by 1 base and 4 bases, with 10 bases remaining between them. The CDR3 is 14 residues long. CDR1 is SGHAT and CDR2 is FQNNGV in the germline V gene. The CDR3: CASSLVGVGETQYF. For the CDR3, the DNA is TGTGCCAGCAGCTTAGTCGGGGTAGGAGAGACCCAGTACTTC. The entire variable domain, with the rest obtained from reference TRBV11-2 and TRBJ2-5, is as follows: EAGVAQSPRYKIIEKRQSVAFWCNPISGHATLYWYQQILGQGPKLLIQFQNNGVVDDSQLPKDRFSAERLKGVDSTLKIQPAKLEDSAVYLCASSLVGVGETQYFGPGTRLLVL.

The rearrangement uses TRBV6-5 and TRBJ2-5; 8 bases align to TRBD1. Germline CDR1 MNHEY, CDR2 SVGAGI. V gave up 4 bases and J gave up 4 bases; unmatched junction bases: 5. The CDR3 consists of 14 residues. The CDR3 sequence: CASSFDRGAETQYF. CDR3 nucleotide sequence: TGTGCCAGCAGTTTCGACAGGGGTGCAGAGACCCAGTACTTC.

The rearrangement uses TRBV7-2 and TRBJ2-1; TRBD2 matches at 10 bases. CDR1 and CDR2 from the germline V gene are SGHTA and FQGNSA. This CDR3 is 17 amino acids long. V lost 5 bases and J lost 4; bases outside the gene matches: 11. This CDR3 is CASSPSKLAGLYNEQFF. The CDR3 DNA sequence: TGTGCCAGCAGCCCCTCCAAACTAGCGGGGCTGTACAATGAGCAGTTCTTC.

This chain joins TRBV29-1 and TRBJ2-5; D gene unclear. Germline V gene lookup returns CDR1 SQVTM and CDR2 ANQGSEA. Trimming stripped 6 bases from V and 4 bases from J, with 21 bases between. CDR3 length: 15 amino acids. The CDR3 is CSVKGLEVDLETQYF. The CDR3 bases are TGCAGCGTGAAGGGCCTAGAAGTAGACTTAGAGACCCAGTACTTC.

This clone was counted only a few times. The chain joins TRBV15 to TRBJ1-5, with 11 bases that match TRBD1. In germline, CDR1 is LNHNV, CDR2 YYDKDF (reference sequence). The CDR3 is made up of 17 amino acids. The V and J ends lost 0 bases and 4 bases, in that order; junction bases with no gene match: 5. The chain's CDR3 is CATSRDRGTGGNQPQHF. Here the CDR3 DNA reads TGTGCCACCAGCAGAGATCGAGGGACAGGGGGAAATCAGCCCCAGCATTTT.

This clone was seen a handful of times. The chain carries TRBV29-1 and TRBJ2-3; 9 nucleotides line up with TRBD1. The CDR3 contains 14 residues. The germline CDR1 and CDR2 sequences are SQVTM and ANQGSEA. With 7 bases clipped from V and 2 bases from J, the junction kept 7 bases outside the gene matches. In nucleotides, the CDR3 is TGCAGCGACACGGACAGGGGACCCACAGATACGCAGTATTTT. Translated: CSDTDRGPTDTQYF.

The chain carries TRBV6-6 and TRBJ2-7; TRBD1 matches 9 bases. Germline lookup yields CDR1 MNHNY and CDR2 SVGAGI (reference sequence). Trimming cost V 0 bases and J 11 bases; bases outside gene matches: 5. The CDR3 runs to 13 residues. In nucleotides, the CDR3 is TGTGCCAGCAGTTACTCCGGGACAGGGTCGGAGTACTTC. It is translated as CASSYSGTGSEYF.

The chain carries TRBV9 and TRBJ1-2, with no clear D. The germline V gene encodes CDR1 SGDLS and CDR2 YYNGEE. This CDR3 comprises 14 residues. The V end lost 0 bases, the J end lost 7 bases, and 13 bases lay between the germline ends. The CDR3 here is CASSVDLASLGYTF. For the CDR3, the DNA is TGTGCCAGCAGCGTAGATCTGGCATCGCTTGGCTACACCTTC.

In its sample, this clone was seen a few times. V gene TRBV6-1 combines with J gene TRBJ1-1; TRBD1 matches at 8 bases. The germline CDR1 and CDR2 sequences are MNHNS and SASEGT. Trimming took 4 bases from V and 0 from J; bases not matched to a gene: 1. The CDR3 is 14 residues long. In DNA, the CDR3 is TGTGCCAGCAGTGCGACAGGGGTGAACACTGAAGCTTTCTTT. Its protein is CASSATGVNTEAFF.

This clone has more than one count but fewer than ten. V and J are TRBV11-2 and TRBJ2-5; D unclear. The V gene's germline CDR1 is SGHAT and CDR2 FQNNGV. Trimming took off 1 base at V and 1 base at J, with 4 bases between the two ends. The CDR3 is made up of 13 amino acids. This CDR3 reads CASSLVIQETQYF. In DNA, the CDR3 is TGTGCCAGCAGCTTAGTGATCCAAGAGACCCAGTACTTC.

The chain joins TRBV27 to TRBJ2-5; D not certain. Germline lookup yields CDR1 MNHEY and CDR2 SMNVEV (reference sequence). The CDR3 extends over 13 amino acids. V shed 6 bases and J shed 4 bases, with 12 bases lying between them. The CDR3 loop is CASRRFSGETQYF. The CDR3 DNA is TGTGCCAGCAGGAGGTTTTCAGGAGAGACCCAGTACTTC.

The chain is built from TRBV4-3 and TRBJ2-2; TRBD1 is a possible D gene (5 bases). Germline V CDR1 and CDR2: LGHNA, YSLEER. This CDR3 has 15 residues. Trimming cost V 4 bases and J 0 bases, with 9 bases left between them. The CDR3 DNA reads as TGCGCCAGCAGCCGCGACAGCGCGAACACCGGGGAGCTGTTTTTT. Amino acid sequence: CASSRDSANTGELFF.

This clone was seen a handful of times. V and J are TRBV27 and TRBJ2-7; 12 nucleotides line up with TRBD2. The V gene end was trimmed by 5 bases and the J gene end by 3 bases; junction bases not matched to a gene: 5. CDR3 length: 15 amino acids. Looked up from germline, CDR1 is MNHEY and CDR2 is SMNVEV (reference sequence). Written as DNA, the CDR3 is TGTGCCAGCAGTCTCAGACTAGCGGGGGACTACGAGCAGTACTTC. This codes for CASSLRLAGDYEQYF.

This clone has more than one count but fewer than ten. The chain couples TRBV28 to TRBJ2-2; possibly TRBD1 for D (5 bases). CDR1 is MDHEN, CDR2 SYDVKM, per germline. The CDR3 covers 15 residues. Trimming left V 6 bases short and J 0 bases short, with 11 bases between. The CDR3 region has the DNA TGTGCCAGCAGGTCCGACAGATCGAACACCGGGGAGCTGTTTTTT. Translated, it gives CASRSDRSNTGELFF. The full variable domain, rest sourced from reference TRBV28 and TRBJ2-2, is DVKVTQSSRYLVKRTGEKVFLECVQDMDHENMFWYRQDPGLGLRLIYFSYDVKMKEKGDIPEGYSVSREKKERFSLILESASTNQTSMYLCASRSDRSNTGELFFGEGSRLTVL.

This clone was counted a few times. The genes are TRBV15 and TRBJ1-5, with D uncertain. Trimming took off 0 bases at V and 2 bases at J, with 11 bases between the two ends. This CDR3 is 16 amino acids long. Germline CDR1 LNHNV, CDR2 YYDKDF (reference sequence). The CDR3 loop reads CATSREVRRGNQPQHF. The CDR3 DNA reads as TGTGCCACCAGCAGAGAAGTAAGGAGGGGCAATCAGCCCCAGCATTTT.

This clone has only a few counts. The rearrangement uses TRBV18 and TRBJ2-5; 9 bases match TRBD2. The length of the CDR3 is 14 residues. V was pared by 2 bases and J by 10 bases, with 8 bases of the junction left unmatched. Germline V gene lookup returns CDR1 KGHSH and CDR2 LQKENI. As DNA, the CDR3 is TGTGCCAGCTCACCAGGGACTAGCCTAGGTGGCCAGTACTTC. Translated: CASSPGTSLGGQYF. The variable domain in full, completed from reference TRBV18 and TRBJ2-5, reads NAGVMQNPRHLVRRRGQEARLRCSPMKGHSHVYWYRQLPEEGLKFMVYLQKENIIDESGMPKERFSAEFPKEGPSILRIQQVVRGDSAAYFCASSPGTSLGGQYFGPGTRLLVL.

The chain uses TRBV20-1 and TRBJ2-7, with D possibly matching TRBD2 (5 bases). In germline, CDR1 is DFQATT, CDR2 SNEGSKA (reference sequence). With 7 bases removed from V and 6 bases from J, the gap between germline ends came to 13 bases. This CDR3 has 11 residues. CDR3 sequence (DNA): TGCAGTGTCCTCGGAGGTGGCGAGCAGTACTTC. It encodes CSVLGGGEQYF.

This clone was counted only a few times. J is TRBJ2-1 and V is TRBV18; D remains unclear. The ends were cut back, 3 bases at V and 0 bases at J, with 18 bases in the middle. Germline lookup yields CDR1 KGHSH and CDR2 LQKENI. The length of the CDR3 is 18 residues. The CDR3 nucleotides are TGTGCCAGCTCACCTCGCGGCGGCCGCACCAGCTCCTACAATGAGCAGTTCTTC. Translating gives CASSPRGGRTSSYNEQFF.

This clone was counted a few times. The chain recombines TRBV5-6 with TRBJ1-5; 7 bases map to TRBD1. Germline V gene data show CDR1 as SGHDT and CDR2 as YYEEEE. V dropped 6 bases and J dropped 5; count of bases not matched to a gene: 5. The CDR3 length is 13 residues. DNA for the CDR3: TGTGCCAGCACACAGGGGCCCGATCAGCCCCAGCATTTT. Translation gives CASTQGPDQPQHF.

The chain employs TRBV28 and TRBJ2-2; D gene unclear. Trimming left V 8 bases short and J 0 bases short, with 10 bases between. This CDR3 contains 14 residues. CDR1 is MDHEN and CDR2 is SYDVKM in the germline V gene. The CDR3 reads CASLQNANTGELFF. The CDR3 coding sequence is TGTGCCAGCCTCCAGAACGCGAACACCGGGGAGCTGTTTTTT.

This clone has only a few counts. This chain connects TRBV2 to TRBJ1-4; D is unresolved. Trimming stripped 8 bases from V and 7 bases from J, with 14 bases between. In germline, CDR1 is SNHLY, CDR2 FYNNEI. This CDR3 is built from 13 residues. The CDR3 DNA sequence: TGTGCCAGCTCCGTACGGCAGCCTGAAAAACTGTTTTTT. Translated, it gives CASSVRQPEKLFF.

This clone was counted between two and nine times. The chain has TRBV5-1 and TRBJ2-3; 10 nucleotides match TRBD1. Per the germline V gene, CDR1 is SGHRS and CDR2 is YFSETQ. The CDR3 consists of 16 residues. Unmatched junction bases numbered 1, after V lost 0 bases and J lost 0 bases. The CDR3 loop reads CASSLGDRGSTDTQYF. The CDR3, as DNA: TGCGCCAGCAGCTTGGGGGACAGGGGAAGCACAGATACGCAGTATTTT.

The chain couples TRBV29-1 to TRBJ2-1, with 9 bases fitting TRBD1. J lost 3 bases, V lost 6 bases, and 6 bases had no gene match. CDR3 size: 14 residues. The germline gives CDR1 SQVTM, CDR2 ANQGSEA. Here the CDR3 DNA reads TGCAGCGTCCCTGGACAGGGGCGCTACAATGAGCAGTTCTTC. It specifies CSVPGQGRYNEQFF.